This T cell receptor beta chain was recorded in a study of T cells in Graves' hyperthyroidism and ophthalmopathy. The germline CDR1 and CDR2 sequences are LGHDT and YNNKEL (reference sequence). Trimming pared 0 bases from V and 3 bases from J, leaving 10 bases between. The CDR3 sequence is 15 residues long. Researchers amplified the TCR beta CDR3 regions from RNA transcripts. The TCR CDR3 was amplified in a first-round RT-PCR using the HTBI primer set. TCRdb fed the multiplex PCR reads into MiXCR, producing one record per CDR3 protein. This table has fewer than 650,000 distinct CDR3 sequences, 14% appearing once. Fresh peripheral blood, roughly 9.3 ml, was the source of the PBMCs. In this sample, this clonotype turned up many times. Its antigen is not known. Study-wide results and limits: Blood shared most expanded thyroid clonotypes above 0.001.

The sequence was obtained from a middle-aged woman with Graves' hyperthyroidism. The chain uses TRBV3-1 and TRBJ2-3; D remains ambiguous. The sequenced sample consisted of blood. The CDR3 DNA reads TGTGCCAGCAGCCAAGAGAACGAGAGAACAGATACGCAGTATTTT. Translated, it gives CASSQENERTDTQYF.